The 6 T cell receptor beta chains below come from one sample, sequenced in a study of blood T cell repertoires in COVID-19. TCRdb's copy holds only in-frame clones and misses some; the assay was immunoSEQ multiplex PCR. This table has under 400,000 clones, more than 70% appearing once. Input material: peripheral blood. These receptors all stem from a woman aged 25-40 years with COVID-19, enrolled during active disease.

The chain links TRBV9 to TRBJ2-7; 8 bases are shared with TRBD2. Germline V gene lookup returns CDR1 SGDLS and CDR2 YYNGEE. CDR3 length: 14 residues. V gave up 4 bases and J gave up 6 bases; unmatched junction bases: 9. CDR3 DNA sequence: TGTGCCAGCAGCTTACATCCGGGACTAGGCGAGCAGTACTTC. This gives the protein CASSLHPGLGEQYF.

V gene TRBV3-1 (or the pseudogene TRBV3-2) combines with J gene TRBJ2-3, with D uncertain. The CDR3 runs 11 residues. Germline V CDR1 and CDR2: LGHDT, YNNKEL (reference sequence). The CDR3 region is CVTRGTDTQYF. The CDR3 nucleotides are TGTGTGACCCGGGGCACAGATACGCAGTATTTT.

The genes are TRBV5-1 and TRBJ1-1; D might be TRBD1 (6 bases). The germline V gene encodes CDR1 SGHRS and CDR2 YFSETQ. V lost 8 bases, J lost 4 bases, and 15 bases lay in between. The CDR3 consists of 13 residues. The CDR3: CASSQGKSTEAFF. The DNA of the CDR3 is TGCGCCAGTAGTCAGGGGAAATCCACTGAAGCTTTCTTT.

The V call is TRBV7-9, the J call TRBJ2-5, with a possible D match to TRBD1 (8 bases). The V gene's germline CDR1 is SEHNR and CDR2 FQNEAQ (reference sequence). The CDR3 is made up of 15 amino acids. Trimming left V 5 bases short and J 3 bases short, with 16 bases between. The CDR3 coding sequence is TGTGCCAGCAGCACGCGGACAGGGAGGGAAGAGACCCAGTACTTC. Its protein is CASSTRTGREETQYF.

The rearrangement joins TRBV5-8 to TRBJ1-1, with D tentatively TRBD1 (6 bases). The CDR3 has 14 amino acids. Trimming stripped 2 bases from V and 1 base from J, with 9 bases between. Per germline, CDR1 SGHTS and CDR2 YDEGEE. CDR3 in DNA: TGTGCCAGCAGCTTCGACAGGCCGAACACTGAAGCTTTCTTT. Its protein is CASSFDRPNTEAFF. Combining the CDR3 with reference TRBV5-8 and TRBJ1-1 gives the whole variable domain EAGVTQSPTHLIKTRGQQATLRCSPISGHTSVYWYQQALGLGLQFLLWYDEGEERNRGNFPPRFSGRQFPNYSSELNVNALELEDSALYLCASSFDRPNTEAFFGQGTRLTVV.

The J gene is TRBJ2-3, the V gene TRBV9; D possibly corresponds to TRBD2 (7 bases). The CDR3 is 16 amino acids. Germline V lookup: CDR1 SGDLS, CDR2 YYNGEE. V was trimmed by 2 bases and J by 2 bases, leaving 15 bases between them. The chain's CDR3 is CASSVLGGGPTDTQYF. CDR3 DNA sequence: TGTGCCAGCAGCGTTCTTGGGGGGGGCCCCACAGATACGCAGTATTTT. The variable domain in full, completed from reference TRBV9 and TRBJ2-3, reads DSGVTQTPKHLITATGQRVTLRCSPRSGDLSVYWYQQSLDQGLQFLIQYYNGEERAKGNILERFSAQQFPDLHSELNLSSLELGDSALYFCASSVLGGGPTDTQYFGPGTRLTVL.